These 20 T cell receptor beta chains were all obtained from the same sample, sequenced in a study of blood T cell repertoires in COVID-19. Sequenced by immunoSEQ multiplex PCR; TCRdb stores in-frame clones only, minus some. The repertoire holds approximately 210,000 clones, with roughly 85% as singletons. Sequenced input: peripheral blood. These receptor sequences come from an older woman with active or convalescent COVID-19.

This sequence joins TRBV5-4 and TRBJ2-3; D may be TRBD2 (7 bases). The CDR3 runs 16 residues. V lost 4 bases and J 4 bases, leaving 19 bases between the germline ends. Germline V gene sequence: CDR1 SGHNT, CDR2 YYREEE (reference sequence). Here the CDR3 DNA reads TGTGCCAGCAGCACCACGATGGGGGGGCTAGCAGATACGCAGTATTTT. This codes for CASSTTMGGLADTQYF.

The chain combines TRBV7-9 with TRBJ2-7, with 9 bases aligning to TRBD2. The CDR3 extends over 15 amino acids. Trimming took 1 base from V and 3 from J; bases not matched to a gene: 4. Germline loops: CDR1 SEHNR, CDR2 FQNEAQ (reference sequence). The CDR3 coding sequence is TGTGCCAGCAGCTTAGTTTCTAGCGGGGACTACGAGCAGTACTTC. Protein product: CASSLVSSGDYEQYF.

CDR3 bases: TGCGCCAGCAGCTTGGCCGGCGGGACAGGGGGCATGGATACGCAGTATTTT. Its translation: CASSLAGGTGGMDTQYF. V is TRBV5-1 and J is TRBJ2-3, with 12 bases lining up with TRBD1. The trim removed 0 bases at V and 6 bases at J, leaving 8 bases unmatched. From germline, CDR1 is SGHRS and CDR2 YFSETQ. This CDR3 spans 17 amino acids.

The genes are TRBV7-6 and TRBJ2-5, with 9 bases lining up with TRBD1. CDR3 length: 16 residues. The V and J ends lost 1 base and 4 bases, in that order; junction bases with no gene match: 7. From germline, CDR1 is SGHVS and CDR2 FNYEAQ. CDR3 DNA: TGTGCCAGCAGCTTAGACGTGGGGACAGGGTTAGAGACCCAGTACTTC. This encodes CASSLDVGTGLETQYF.

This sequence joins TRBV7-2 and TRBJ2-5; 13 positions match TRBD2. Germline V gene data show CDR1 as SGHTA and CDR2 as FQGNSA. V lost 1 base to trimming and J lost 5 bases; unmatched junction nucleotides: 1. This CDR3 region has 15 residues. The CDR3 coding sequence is TGTGCCAGCAGCTTAGTGACTAGCGGGGGGGAGACCCAGTACTTC. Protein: CASSLVTSGGETQYF.

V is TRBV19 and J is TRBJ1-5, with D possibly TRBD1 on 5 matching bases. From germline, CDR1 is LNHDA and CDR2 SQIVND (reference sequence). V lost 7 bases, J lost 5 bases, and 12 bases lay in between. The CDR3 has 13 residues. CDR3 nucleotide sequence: TGTGCCAGTACCTCTCAGGGATATCAGCCCCAGCATTTT. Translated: CASTSQGYQPQHF. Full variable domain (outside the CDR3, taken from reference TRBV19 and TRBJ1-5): DGGITQSPKYLFRKEGQNVTLSCEQNLNHDAMYWYRQDPGQGLRLIYYSQIVNDFQKGDIAEGYSVSREKKESFPLTVTSAQKNPTAFYLCASTSQGYQPQHFGDGTRLSIL.

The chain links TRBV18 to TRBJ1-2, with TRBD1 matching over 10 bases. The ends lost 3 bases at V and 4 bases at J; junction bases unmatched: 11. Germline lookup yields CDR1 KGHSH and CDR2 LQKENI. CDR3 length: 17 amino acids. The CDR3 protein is CASSPSGQGTTGYGYTF. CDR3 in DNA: TGTGCCAGCTCACCGTCGGGACAGGGGACCACAGGCTATGGCTACACCTTC.

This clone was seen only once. The CDR3 here is CASSQVEGSDGYGYTF. CDR3 DNA sequence: TGTGCCAGCAGCCAAGTGGAGGGGTCTGACGGCTATGGCTACACCTTC. The rearrangement joins TRBV4-2 to TRBJ1-2; TRBD1 is a possible D gene (5 bases). The germline CDR1 and CDR2 sequences are LGHNA and YNFKEQ. The CDR3 extends over 16 amino acids. With 1 base removed from V and 4 bases from J, the gap between germline ends came to 16 bases.

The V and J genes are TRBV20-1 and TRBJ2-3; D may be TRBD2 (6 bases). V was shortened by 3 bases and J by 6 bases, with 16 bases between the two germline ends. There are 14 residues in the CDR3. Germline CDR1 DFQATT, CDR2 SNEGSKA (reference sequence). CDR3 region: CSASGRTEWDTQYF. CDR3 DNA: TGCAGTGCTAGTGGGAGGACCGAGTGGGATACGCAGTATTTT.

CDR3 loop: CASIWGTGGANVLTF. The CDR3 DNA reads as TGTGCCAGCATTTGGGGCACTGGAGGGGCCAACGTCCTGACTTTC. The chain uses TRBV5-5 and TRBJ2-6, with D perhaps TRBD1 (5 bases). This CDR3 is 15 amino acids long. V gave up 6 bases and J gave up 4 bases, with 14 bases separating them. Germline values: CDR1 SGHKS, CDR2 YYEKEE (reference sequence).

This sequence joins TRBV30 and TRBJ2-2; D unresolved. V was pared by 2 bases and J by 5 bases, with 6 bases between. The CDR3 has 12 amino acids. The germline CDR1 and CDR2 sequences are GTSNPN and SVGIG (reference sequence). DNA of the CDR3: TGTGCCTGGAGTAGCCGAACCGGGGAGCTGTTTTTT. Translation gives CAWSSRTGELFF.

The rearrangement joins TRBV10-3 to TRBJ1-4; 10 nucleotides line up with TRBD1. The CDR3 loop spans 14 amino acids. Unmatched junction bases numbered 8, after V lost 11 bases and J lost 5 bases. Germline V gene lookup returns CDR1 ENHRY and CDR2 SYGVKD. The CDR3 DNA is TGTGCCGTAGGGACAGGGGTTGCCAATGAAAAACTGTTTTTT. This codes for CAVGTGVANEKLFF.

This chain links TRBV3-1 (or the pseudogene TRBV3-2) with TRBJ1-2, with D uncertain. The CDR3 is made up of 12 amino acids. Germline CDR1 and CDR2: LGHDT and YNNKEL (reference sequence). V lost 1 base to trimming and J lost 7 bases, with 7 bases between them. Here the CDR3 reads CASSQGGSGYTF. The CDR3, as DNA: TGTGCCAGCAGCCAAGGTGGGAGTGGCTACACCTTC.

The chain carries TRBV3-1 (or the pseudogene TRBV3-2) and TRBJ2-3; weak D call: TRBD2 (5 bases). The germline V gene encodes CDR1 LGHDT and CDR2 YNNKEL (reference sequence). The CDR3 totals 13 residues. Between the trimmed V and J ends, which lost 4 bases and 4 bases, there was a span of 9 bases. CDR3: CASSRLGADTQYF. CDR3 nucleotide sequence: TGTGCCAGCAGCCGCCTCGGGGCAGATACGCAGTATTTT.

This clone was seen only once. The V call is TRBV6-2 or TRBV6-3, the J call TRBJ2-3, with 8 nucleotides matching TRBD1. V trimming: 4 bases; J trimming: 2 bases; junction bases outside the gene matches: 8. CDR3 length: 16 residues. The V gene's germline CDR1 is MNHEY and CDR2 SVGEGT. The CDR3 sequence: CASSSRDRSDTDTQYF. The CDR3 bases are TGTGCCAGCAGTTCCCGGGACAGGAGTGACACAGATACGCAGTATTTT.

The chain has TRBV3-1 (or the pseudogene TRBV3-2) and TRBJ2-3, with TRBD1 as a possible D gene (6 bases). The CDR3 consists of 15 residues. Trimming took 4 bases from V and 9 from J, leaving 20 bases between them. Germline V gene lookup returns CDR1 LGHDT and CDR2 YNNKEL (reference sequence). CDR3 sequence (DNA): TGTGCCAGCAGCCTCCGGGACACGGTCAAGGGGACGCAGTATTTT. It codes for CASSLRDTVKGTQYF.

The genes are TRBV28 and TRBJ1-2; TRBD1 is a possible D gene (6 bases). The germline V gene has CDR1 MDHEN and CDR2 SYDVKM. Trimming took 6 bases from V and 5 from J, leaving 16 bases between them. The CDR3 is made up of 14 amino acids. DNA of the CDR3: TGTGCCAGCAGCCCAATAGGGGGATTATATGGCTACACCTTC. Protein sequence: CASSPIGGLYGYTF.

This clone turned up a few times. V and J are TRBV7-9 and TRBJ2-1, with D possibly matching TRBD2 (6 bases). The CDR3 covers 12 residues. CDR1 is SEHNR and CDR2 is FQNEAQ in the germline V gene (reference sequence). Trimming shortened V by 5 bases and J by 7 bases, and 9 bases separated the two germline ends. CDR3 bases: TGTGCCAGCAGCCAGGACTATAATGAGCAGTTCTTC. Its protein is CASSQDYNEQFF.

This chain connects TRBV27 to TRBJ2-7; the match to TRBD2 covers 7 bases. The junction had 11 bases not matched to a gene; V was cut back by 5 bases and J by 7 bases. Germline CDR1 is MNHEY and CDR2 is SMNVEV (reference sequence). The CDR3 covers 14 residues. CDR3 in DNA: TGTGCCAGCAGTGCTCTGACGGGGGGAGCAGAGCAGTACTTC. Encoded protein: CASSALTGGAEQYF.

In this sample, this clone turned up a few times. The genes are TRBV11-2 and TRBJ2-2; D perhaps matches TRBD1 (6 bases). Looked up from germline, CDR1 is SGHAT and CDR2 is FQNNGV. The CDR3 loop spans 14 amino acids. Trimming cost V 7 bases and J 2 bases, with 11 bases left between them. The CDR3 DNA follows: TGTGCCAGCAACTTGGACAGAAACACCGGGGAGCTGTTTTTT. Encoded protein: CASNLDRNTGELFF.